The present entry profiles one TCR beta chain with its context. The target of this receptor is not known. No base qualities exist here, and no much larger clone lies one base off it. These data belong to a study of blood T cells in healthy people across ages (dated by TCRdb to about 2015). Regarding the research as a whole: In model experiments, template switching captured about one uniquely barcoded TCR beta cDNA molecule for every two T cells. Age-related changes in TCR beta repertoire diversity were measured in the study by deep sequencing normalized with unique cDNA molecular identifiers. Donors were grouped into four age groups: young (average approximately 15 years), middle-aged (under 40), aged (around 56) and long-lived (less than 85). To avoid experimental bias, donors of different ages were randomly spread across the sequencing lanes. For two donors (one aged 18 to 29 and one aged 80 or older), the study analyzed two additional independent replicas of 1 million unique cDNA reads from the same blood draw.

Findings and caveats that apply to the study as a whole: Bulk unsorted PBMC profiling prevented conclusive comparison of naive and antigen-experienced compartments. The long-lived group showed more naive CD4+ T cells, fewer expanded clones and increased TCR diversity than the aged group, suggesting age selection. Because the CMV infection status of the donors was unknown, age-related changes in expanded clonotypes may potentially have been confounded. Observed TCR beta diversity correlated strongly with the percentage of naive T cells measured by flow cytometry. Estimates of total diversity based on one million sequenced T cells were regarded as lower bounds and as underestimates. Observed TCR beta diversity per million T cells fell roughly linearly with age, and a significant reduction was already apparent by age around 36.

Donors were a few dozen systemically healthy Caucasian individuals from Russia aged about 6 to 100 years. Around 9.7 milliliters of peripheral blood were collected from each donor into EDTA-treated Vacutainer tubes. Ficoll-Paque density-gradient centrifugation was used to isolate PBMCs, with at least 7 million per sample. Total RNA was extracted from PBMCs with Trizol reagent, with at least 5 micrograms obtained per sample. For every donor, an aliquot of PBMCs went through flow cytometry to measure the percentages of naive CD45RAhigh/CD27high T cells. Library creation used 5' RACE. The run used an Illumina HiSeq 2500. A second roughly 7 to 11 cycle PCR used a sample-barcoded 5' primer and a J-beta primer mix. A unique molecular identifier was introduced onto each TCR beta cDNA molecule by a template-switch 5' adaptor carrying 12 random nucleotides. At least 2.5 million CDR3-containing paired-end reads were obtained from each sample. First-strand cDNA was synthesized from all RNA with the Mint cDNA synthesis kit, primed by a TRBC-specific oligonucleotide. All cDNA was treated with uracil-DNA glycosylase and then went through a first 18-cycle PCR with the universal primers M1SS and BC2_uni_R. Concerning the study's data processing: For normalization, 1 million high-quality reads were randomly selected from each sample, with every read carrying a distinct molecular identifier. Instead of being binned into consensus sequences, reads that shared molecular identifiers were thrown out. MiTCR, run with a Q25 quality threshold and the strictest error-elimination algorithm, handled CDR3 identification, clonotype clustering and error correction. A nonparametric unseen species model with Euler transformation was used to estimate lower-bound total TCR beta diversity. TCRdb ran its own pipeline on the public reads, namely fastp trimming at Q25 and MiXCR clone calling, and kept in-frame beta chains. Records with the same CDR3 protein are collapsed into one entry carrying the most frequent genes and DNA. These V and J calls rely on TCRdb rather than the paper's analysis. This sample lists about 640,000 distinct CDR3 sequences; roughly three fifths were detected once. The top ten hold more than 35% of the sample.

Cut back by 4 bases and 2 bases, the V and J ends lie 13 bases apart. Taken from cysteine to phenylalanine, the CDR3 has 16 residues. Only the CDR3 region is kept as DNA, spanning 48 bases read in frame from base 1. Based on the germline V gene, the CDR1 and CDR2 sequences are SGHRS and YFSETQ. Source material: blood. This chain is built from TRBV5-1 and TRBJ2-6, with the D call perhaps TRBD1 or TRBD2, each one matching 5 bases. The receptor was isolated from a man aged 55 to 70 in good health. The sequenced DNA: TGCGCCAGCAGCCCTTCAGTGGGGGCTGGGGCCAACGTCCTGACTTTC. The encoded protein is CASSPSVGAGANVLTF. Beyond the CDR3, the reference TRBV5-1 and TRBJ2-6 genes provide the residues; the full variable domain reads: KAGVTQTPRYLIKTRGQQVTLSCSPISGHRSVSWYQQTPGQGLQFLFEYFSETQRNKGNFPGRFSGRQFSNSRSEMNVSTLELGDSALYLCASSPSVGAGANVLTFGAGSRLTVL.